The clone carrying this TCR beta chain occurred many times. This record comes from a study of blood T cell repertoires in COVID-19. This table comes from immunoSEQ multiplex PCR, and its TCRdb copy is limited to in-frame clones, with some not included. The sample lists 150,000 or so clones, around 80% occurring once. The germline V gene encodes CDR1 LGHDT and CDR2 YNNKEL (reference sequence). With 3 bases clipped from V and 4 bases from J, the junction kept 6 bases outside the gene matches. This CDR3 comprises 16 residues. This sequence was found in a man aged 45-60 years who had recovered from COVID-19. Sequenced material: PBMCs or T cells enriched from blood (not recorded which). The rearrangement joins TRBV3-1 (or the pseudogene TRBV3-2) to TRBJ2-5, with TRBD2 matching 12 bases. CDR3 sequence: CASSQDTSGGLETQYF. The DNA for the CDR3 is TGTGCCAGCAGCCAGGATACTAGCGGGGGGTTAGAGACCCAGTACTTC.